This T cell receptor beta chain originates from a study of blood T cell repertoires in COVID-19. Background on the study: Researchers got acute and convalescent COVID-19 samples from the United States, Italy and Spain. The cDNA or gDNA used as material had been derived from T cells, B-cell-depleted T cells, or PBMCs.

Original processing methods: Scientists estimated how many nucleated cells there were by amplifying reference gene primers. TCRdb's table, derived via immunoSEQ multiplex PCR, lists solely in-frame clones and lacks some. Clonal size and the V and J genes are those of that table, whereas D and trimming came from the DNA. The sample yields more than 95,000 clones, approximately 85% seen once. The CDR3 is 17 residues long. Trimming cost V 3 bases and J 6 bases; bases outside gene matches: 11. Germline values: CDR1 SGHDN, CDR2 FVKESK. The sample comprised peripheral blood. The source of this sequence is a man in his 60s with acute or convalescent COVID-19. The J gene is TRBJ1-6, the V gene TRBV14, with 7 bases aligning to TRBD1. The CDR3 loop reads CASSHRRGQRFNSPLHF. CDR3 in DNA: TGTGCCAGCAGCCATAGGAGGGGGCAGAGGTTTAATTCACCCCTCCACTTT.